Shown below are 3 T cell receptor beta chains from a single sample sequenced in a study of CD8+CD57+ T cells in acquired aplastic anemia. Genomic DNA constituted the template upon which TCR beta VDJ and CDR3 profiling was performed. TCRdb used MiXCR to reprocess the reads, holding one entry per CDR3 protein. The sample holds 150,000 to 200,000 distinct CDR3 sequences, over 60% seen once. The sequenced sample consisted of sorted CD4+, CD8+, or CD8+CD57+ T cells (not recorded which) from PBMCs. All receptors derive from a human donor with severe aplastic anemia or a healthy control (not recorded which).

The chain links TRBV7-9 to TRBJ2-1; 13 bases match TRBD2. The length of the CDR3 is 15 residues. Per the germline V gene, CDR1 is SEHNR and CDR2 is FQNEAQ (reference sequence). The ends lost 3 bases at V and 8 bases at J; junction bases unmatched: 4. CDR3 bases: TGTGCCAGCAGCTTGACTAGCGGGAGGAGGCATGAGCAGTTCTTC. Protein product: CASSLTSGRRHEQFF.

The rearrangement joins TRBV2 to TRBJ1-3, with D perhaps TRBD1 (5 bases). Trimming shortened V by 11 bases and J by 0 bases, and 17 bases separated the two germline ends. Germline CDR1 and CDR2: SNHLY and FYNNEI. CDR3 size: 15 residues. CDR3 DNA: TGTGCCTCCAAAAGGGACCTTAGCTCTGGAAACACCATATATTTT. This gives the protein CASKRDLSSGNTIYF. The full variable domain, its missing parts supplied by reference TRBV2 and TRBJ1-3, is EPEVTQTPSHQVTQMGQEVILRCVPISNHLYFYWYRQILGQKVEFLVSFYNNEISEKSEIFDDQFSVERPDGSNFTLKIRSTKLEDSAMYFCASKRDLSSGNTIYFGEGSWLTVV.

This sequence joins TRBV7-9 and TRBJ2-1; 7 bases line up with TRBD1. The germline V gene encodes CDR1 SEHNR and CDR2 FQNEAQ (reference sequence). The CDR3 runs to 19 residues. V was clipped by 5 bases and J by 4 bases; unmatched bases: 20. CDR3 in amino acids: CASSHLGQSYSLHYNEQFF. As DNA, the CDR3 is TGTGCCAGCAGCCATTTGGGACAGTCGTACTCCTTACATTACAATGAGCAGTTCTTC.